This TCR beta chain comes out of a study of CD8+CD57+ T cells in acquired aplastic anemia. Study summary: Isolated CD4+ and CD8+ cells, once sorted, yielded DNA averaging around 3 ug. The study, taken as a whole, reports: Some 31 shared CD8+ CDR3s appeared highly expressed within patients' immunodominant clones. CD8+ Simpson's diversity did not differ significantly between patients and controls.

This CDR3 region has 14 residues. Germline CDR1 SGHVS, CDR2 FQNEAQ. With 7 bases removed from V and 7 bases from J, the gap between germline ends came to 16 bases. This clonotype has only a few counts. The antigen remains undetermined. Profiling that covered TCR beta VDJ and CDR3 relied on genomic DNA as its template. Using its own MiXCR run on the reads, TCRdb lists one record per CDR3 protein. Among 200,000 or so distinct CDR3 sequences listed, around three fifths were seen once. The TCR sequence derives from a human donor with severe aplastic anemia or a healthy control (not recorded which). Material for sequencing was sorted CD4+, CD8+, or CD8+CD57+ T cells (not recorded which) from PBMCs. The genes are TRBV7-8 and TRBJ1-4; a weak D match, TRBD1 (5 bases). Here the CDR3 reads CASNRDGASEKLFF. CDR3 in DNA: TGTGCCAGCAACCGGGACGGCGCCAGTGAAAAACTGTTTTTT.